This note documents a single T cell receptor (beta chain) sequence. The record originates from a study of shared clonotypes between healthy human individuals. Running of the assay took place at deep level. Original data processing: ImmunoSEQ gave junction-only sequences without quality scores, so filtering differed. The table came from immunoSEQ multiplex PCR; TCRdb's copy has only in-frame clones and leaves some out. The D gene and trimming were derived from the DNA, and the V and J assignments and clone size from that table. The profile shows about half a million clones, around 73% of them singletons. Germline lookup yields CDR1 SGHNT and CDR2 YYREEE (reference sequence). V was cut by 6 bases and J by 1 base, with 15 bases left in between. This CDR3 region has 15 residues.

The specimen sequenced was PBMCs. This TCR was recovered from a woman in her 40s in good health. Some clones in this sample may be carry-over from other donors' samples. This sequence joins TRBV5-4 and TRBJ2-3, with TRBD2 as a possible D gene (6 bases). This CDR3 is CASNSGGVGTDTQYF. CDR3 coding DNA: TGTGCCAGCAACTCCGGCGGGGTCGGCACAGATACGCAGTATTTT.